These T cell receptor beta chains were read from a single sample in a study of T cell repertoires in cytomegalovirus infection. TCRdb itself ran the reads through MiXCR, one entry per CDR3 protein. The sample yields fewer than 850,000 distinct CDR3 sequences, 25% to 30% seen once. What these receptors recognize is not known. Specimen: cultured CD8+ T cells from PBMCs, collected from culture after CMV antigen stimulation. Receptor source: a human donor in good health (CMV status not recorded). Some clones in this sample may be carry-over from other donors' samples. The CDR3 runs from the conserved cysteine through the conserved F or W. The order of the fields is CDR3 length, V gene, clone size, J gene, D gene, CDR3 DNA, CDR3 protein. The D gene is left open where the match is weak. Clone sizes are given selectively: once, few, many, or a class where the clone is expanded.

>14|TRBV5-6|NA|TRBJ2-7|TRBD2
TGTGCCAGCAGCCACCGGGACTACCTCTACGAGCAGTACTTC
CASSHRDYLYEQYF
>13|TRBV20-1|NA|TRBJ1-1|NA
TGCAGTCTCTGGACCCAGAAGAACACTGAAGGTTTCTTT
CSLWTQKNTEGFF
>16|TRBV6-6|NA|TRBJ2-3|TRBD2
TGTGCCAGCACCCATCTGCGGGGGGGCGCGTCAGATACGCAGTATTTT
CASTHLRGGASDTQYF
>17|TRBV12-3/TRBV12-4|many|TRBJ2-3|TRBD1
TGTGCCAGCAGTTTCTGGCGGCAGGGGGCCAGTCGAAATACGCAGTATTTT
CASSFWRQGASRNTQYF
>16|TRBV2|few|TRBJ2-3|NA
TGTGCCAGCCTTGTCCGAGGACCCTATGGCACAGATACGCAGTATTTT
CASLVRGPYGTDTQYF
>15|TRBV5-1|many|TRBJ2-3|NA
TGCGCCAGCAGCTTGGACAGGTCCCTCACAGATACGCAGTATTTT
CASSLDRSLTDTQYF
>15|TRBV13|NA|TRBJ2-3|NA
TGTGCCAGCAGCTTAGACGCGCGAGTCGCAGATACGCAGTATTTT
CASSLDARVADTQYF
>12|TRBV5-6|NA|TRBJ1-2|NA
TGTGCCAGCAGCTTCGGGACGCCGGGCTACACCTTC
CASSFGTPGYTF
>16|TRBV15|NA|TRBJ1-5|NA
TGTGCCACCAGCAGAGGCAGGGAGAGGCGAAATCAGCCCCAGCATTTT
CATSRGRERRNQPQHF
>17|TRBV2|NA|TRBJ1-4|TRBD1
TGTGCCAGCAGTGTAGGGGGCACGCGAGCAACTAATGAAAAACTGTTTTTT
CASSVGGTRATNEKLFF
>16|TRBV6-5|NA|TRBJ1-2|TRBD1
TGTGCCAGCAGCCCCAATGCCCAGGGGGTTAACTATGGCTACACCTTC
CASSPNAQGVNYGYTF
>16|TRBV12-3/TRBV12-4|NA|TRBJ2-1|TRBD2
TGTGCCAGCAGTCCCAATGGACTAGCGGGGTGGAATGAGCAGTTCTTC
CASSPNGLAGWNEQFF
>16|TRBV7-6|many|TRBJ1-6|NA
TGTGCCAGCAGCCCCGGCGGGGCAGGCAATAATTCACCCCTCCACTTT
CASSPGGAGNNSPLHF
>14|TRBV7-9|many|TRBJ2-7|TRBD1
TGTGCCAGCAGGCCCGGGGACAGCCTCTACGAGCAGTACTTC
CASRPGDSLYEQYF
>13|TRBV27|NA|TRBJ1-2|NA
TGTGCCAGCAGTAACGGGATTTACTATGGCTACACCTTC
CASSNGIYYGYTF
>16|TRBV7-8|NA|TRBJ2-1|TRBD2
TGTGCCAGCAGCTTAGAAAGCGGGGGGGCCTGGAATGAGCAGTTCTTC
CASSLESGGAWNEQFF
>15|TRBV29-1|few|TRBJ2-2|NA
TGCAGCGTTGATCTCGCCAGCCGAAGCACCGGGGAGCTGTTTTTT
CSVDLASRSTGELFF
>15|TRBV12-3/TRBV12-4|NA|TRBJ2-7|NA
TGTGCCAGCAGTCCACCGGGGCTAAGCCGGTACGAGCAGTACTTC
CASSPPGLSRYEQYF
>17|TRBV20-1|NA|TRBJ2-2|NA
TGCAGTGCTAGAGATCGCACAGGCGGCCGGGGCACCGGGGAGCTGTTTTTT
CSARDRTGGRGTGELFF
>13|TRBV19|NA|TRBJ1-6|NA
TGTGCCAGTATTGGCTCCTATAATTCACCCCTCCACTTT
CASIGSYNSPLHF
>11|TRBV5-5|many|TRBJ2-1|NA
TGTGCCAGCAGCTTTTCTAATGAGCAGTTCTTC
CASSFSNEQFF
>13|TRBV7-6|once|TRBJ2-5|TRBD2
TGTGCCAGCAGCTCCGGGGGGGCAGAGACCCAGTACTTC
CASSSGGAETQYF
>14|TRBV6-1|few|TRBJ1-1|NA
TGTGCCAGCAGTGAAAACACCAAGAACACTGAAGCTTTCTTT
CASSENTKNTEAFF
>16|TRBV7-6|NA|TRBJ1-2|TRBD1
TGTGCCAGCAGCCTCCCCCTACCCGACAGGGACTATGGCTACACCTTC
CASSLPLPDRDYGYTF
>14|TRBV29-1|few|TRBJ1-3|TRBD1
TGCAGCGTCTTAACAGGGGCTGGTGGAAACACCATATATTTT
CSVLTGAGGNTIYF
>15|TRBV27|few|TRBJ2-7|NA
TGTGCCAGCAGTTTATCCGCAGGGACCCCCCACGAGCAGTACTTC
CASSLSAGTPHEQYF
>15|TRBV6-2/TRBV6-3|NA|TRBJ2-5|NA
TGTGCCAGCAGCCATTTGGGGGGGCCTGGAGAGACCCAGTACTTC
CASSHLGGPGETQYF
>16|TRBV7-6|NA|TRBJ2-3|NA
TGTGCCAGCAGCTTAGTGGGCGCAGACCTCACAGATACGCAGTATTTT
CASSLVGADLTDTQYF
>14|TRBV7-9|few|TRBJ1-5|NA
TGTGCCAGCAGCCAGTCCCACGTCAATCAGCCCCAGCATTTT
CASSQSHVNQPQHF
>16|TRBV4-1|NA|TRBJ2-1|NA
TGCGCCAGCATCCAAGCTACAGGAGTGGTGGGGAATGAGCAGTTCTTC
CASIQATGVVGNEQFF
>16|TRBV10-3|NA|TRBJ2-1|TRBD2
TGTGCCATCAGTGATACTAGCGGGGGTTCCTACAATGAGCAGTTCTTC
CAISDTSGGSYNEQFF